The T cell receptor (beta chain) described here comes from a study of CD8 T cells in Susac syndrome (dated by TCRdb to between 2018 and 2020). Background for the entire study: The study used repertoire sequencing to test whether antigen drove CD8+ T cell activation and differentiation in Susac syndrome. Points the paper makes about the study in general: The number of individuals in the TCR sequencing and HLA analysis was recognized as being relatively small.

About this clonotype itself: What this receptor recognizes is not known. No much larger clone exists at a distance of one base, and base qualities are not known.

RNA was extracted using the RNeasy kit, and about 0.45 to 1 ug of the RNA was reverse transcribed with random hexamers. TCR beta CDR3 regions were amplified with the immunoSEQ multiplex PCR assay covering 54 Vbeta and 13 Jbeta segments. To correct PCR amplification bias, a synthetic template baseline was used for both primer optimization and computational correction. The published analysis was carried out like this. Reads were annotated to V, D and J genes according to IMGT and were analyzed with immunoSEQ Analyzer, with only productive sequences retained. Clonality was calculated as one minus the Shannon entropy normalized by log2 of the number of productive unique sequences. Public and private clones were assessed among the 100 most prevalent clones of each patient and control. Clones were defined as Susac-specific if absent from the healthy and MS cohorts, from under 1,200 published viral clones and from other ImmuneACCESS disease sequences. Starting from the raw public reads, TCRdb applied fastp trimming at Q25, assembled clones with MiXCR and retained in-frame beta chains. Rows merge per CDR3 protein into single entries with the most common DNA and genes. Clone size and V and J calls follow TCRdb, not the original study. A total of around 190,000 distinct CDR3 sequences appear in this sample, approximately 93% of them only once. Around 0.1% of the sample is taken by the ten largest.

For CDR1 and CDR2, the germline V gene lists SQVTM and ANQGSEA. Spanning cysteine to phenylalanine, the CDR3 consists of 11 amino acids. Only CDR3 DNA is held: 33 bases, read in frame from base 1. Peripheral blood CD8+ and CD4+ T cells from healthy donors, Susac syndrome patients and multiple sclerosis patients were profiled by high-throughput TCR beta sequencing. The healthy donors served as controls matched for age and sex. Bulk CD8+ and CD4+ T cells were purified magnetically by negative isolation, whereas CD8+ TEMRA cells were enriched by FACS. Blood was drawn into EDTA tubes, processed within 24 hours, and PBMCs were isolated by density gradient centrifugation. PBMCs intended for TCR sequencing were cryopreserved in liquid nitrogen and thawed later in a water bath at 37 degrees C. The sorted or isolated CD4+, CD8+ and CD8+ TEMRA cells reached a purity of at least 90%.

The sequence derives from a human donor in good health. The V and J genes are TRBV29-1 and TRBJ1-1, with the D gene not confidently named. The material sequenced was CD4+ T cells from PBMCs. The CDR3 protein sequence reads: CSPGLNTEAFF. The nucleotide sequence is TGCAGTCCCGGACTGAACACTGAAGCTTTCTTT.